The 20 T cell receptor beta chains presented below share a single source sample, sequenced in a study of STAT5B mutations in CD4+ large granular lymphocyte leukemia. The data were produced by immunoSEQ multiplex PCR, yet TCRdb's version contains in-frame clones alone and is incomplete. The sample records approximately 21,000 clones, around three quarters being singletons. The sample comprised CD4+ T cells from blood buffy coats. Receptors were obtained from a human donor in good health.

The J gene is TRBJ1-2, the V gene TRBV4-1; D remains ambiguous. The CDR3 spans 14 residues. Germline V gene data show CDR1 as MGHRA and CDR2 as YSYEKL. The V gene lost 1 base and the J gene lost 0 bases, with 6 bases spanning the gap. This CDR3 reads CASSQGETNYGYTF. The CDR3 DNA reads as TGCGCCAGCAGCCAAGGAGAAACTAACTATGGCTACACCTTC.

The genes are TRBV6-1 and TRBJ1-1, with D perhaps TRBD1 (6 bases). Between the trimmed V and J ends, which lost 7 bases and 6 bases, there was a span of 18 bases. The length of the CDR3 is 14 residues. The germline CDR1 and CDR2 sequences are MNHNS and SASEGT. The CDR3 nucleotides are TGTGCCAGCACCCCAACGGAGCCAGGGGCTGAAGCTTTCTTT. The encoded protein is CASTPTEPGAEAFF.

This clone has only one observation. This rearrangement joins TRBV19 to TRBJ2-7, with TRBD1 identical over 10 bases. The CDR3 is 15 amino acids. Trimming took 4 bases from V and 7 from J; bases not matched to a gene: 10. Per the germline V gene, CDR1 is LNHDA and CDR2 is SQIVND (reference sequence). The DNA for the CDR3 is TGTGCCAGTAGTAACCCCGGGACAGGGGCGAGAGAGCAGTACTTC. This sequence encodes CASSNPGTGAREQYF.

The genes are TRBV6-1 and TRBJ2-1; D uncertain. Germline lookup yields CDR1 MNHNS and CDR2 SASEGT. The CDR3 sequence is 15 residues long. Between the trimmed V and J ends, which lost 0 bases and 3 bases, there was a span of 9 bases. Here the CDR3 reads CASSEAWGSYNEQFF. DNA for the CDR3: TGTGCCAGCAGTGAAGCATGGGGTAGCTACAATGAGCAGTTCTTC.

The gene calls are TRBV5-1 and TRBJ2-7; 11 nucleotides match TRBD2. Germline V gene data show CDR1 as SGHRS and CDR2 as YFSETQ. The CDR3 length is 15 residues. Germline trimming cut 4 bases from V and 2 bases from J; bases unmatched to any gene: 5. Here the CDR3 reads CASSVSGRDPYEQYF. The CDR3, as DNA: TGCGCCAGCAGCGTTAGCGGGAGGGACCCCTACGAGCAGTACTTC. Full variable domain (outside the CDR3, taken from reference TRBV5-1 and TRBJ2-7): KAGVTQTPRYLIKTRGQQVTLSCSPISGHRSVSWYQQTPGQGLQFLFEYFSETQRNKGNFPGRFSGRQFSNSRSEMNVSTLELGDSALYLCASSVSGRDPYEQYFGPGTRLTVT.

The chain employs TRBV30 and TRBJ2-7; D not resolved. CDR3 length: 17 amino acids. Germline V CDR1 and CDR2: GTSNPN, SVGIG (reference sequence). The V end lost 0 bases, the J end lost 2 bases, and 20 bases lay between the germline ends. The CDR3 is CAWSVPPRAFRTYEQYF. CDR3 DNA sequence: TGTGCCTGGAGTGTACCCCCAAGGGCTTTCCGGACCTACGAGCAGTACTTC.

The V call is TRBV11-3, the J call TRBJ1-3; 8 positions match TRBD1. CDR3 length: 16 residues. From germline, CDR1 is SGHNT and CDR2 YENEEA. J lost 3 bases, V lost 2 bases, and 6 bases had no gene match. The CDR3 spells CASSLQGAHRGNTIYF. CDR3 nucleotides: TGTGCCAGCAGCTTACAGGGGGCGCACCGTGGAAACACCATATATTTT.

V usage is TRBV9 and J usage is TRBJ1-2; D unclear. The CDR3 is made up of 13 amino acids. CDR1 SGDLS and CDR2 YYNGEE come from the germline V gene. The V end was cut by 2 bases, the J end by 8 bases, with 13 bases between. CDR3 loop: CASSVTGLEGYTF. The CDR3 DNA reads TGTGCCAGCAGCGTGACGGGGTTGGAAGGCTACACCTTC.

This CDR3 is CARGTGVYGYTF. DNA for the CDR3: TGCGCCAGGGGGACAGGGGTCTATGGCTACACCTTC. The V and J genes are TRBV10-1 and TRBJ1-2, with 10 bases fitting TRBD1. Trimming cost V 9 bases and J 4 bases; bases outside gene matches: 2. Germline V lookup: CDR1 WNHNN, CDR2 SYGVQD (reference sequence). The CDR3 runs 12 residues.

The chain joins TRBV5-5 to TRBJ2-1; 11 positions match TRBD2. Germline CDR1 is SGHKS and CDR2 is YYEKEE (reference sequence). This CDR3 is 20 amino acids long. The V segment lost 0 bases and the J segment 5 bases; nucleotides outside the gene matches: 16. CDR3 DNA sequence: TGTGCCAGCAGCTTGGCGGCCCTCTTTGCACTAGCGGGAGCGAACAATGAGCAGTTCTTC. This sequence encodes CASSLAALFALAGANNEQFF.

The rearrangement uses TRBV5-4 and TRBJ1-1; D perhaps matches TRBD1 (5 bases). Germline V CDR1 and CDR2: SGHNT, YYREEE (reference sequence). Trimming left V 4 bases short and J 1 base short, with 11 bases between. The CDR3 has 14 residues. CDR3 amino acids: CASSADRRNTEAFF. DNA of the CDR3: TGTGCCAGCAGCGCCGACAGAAGGAACACTGAAGCTTTCTTT.

The V gene is TRBV29-1, the J gene TRBJ1-4; no firm D call. Germline CDR1 and CDR2: SQVTM and ANQGSEA. The CDR3 is 15 residues long. V was pared by 4 bases and J by 3 bases, with 15 bases between. This chain's CDR3 is CSVAHIAGANEKLFF. CDR3 DNA sequence: TGCAGCGTTGCCCATATTGCGGGAGCTAATGAAAAACTGTTTTTT.

The V and J genes are TRBV27 and TRBJ1-1, with 12 bases identical to TRBD1. This CDR3 is 16 amino acids long. The V and J ends lost 6 bases and 5 bases, in that order; junction bases with no gene match: 10. CDR1 and CDR2 from the germline V gene are MNHEY and SMNVEV (reference sequence). CDR3 in DNA: TGTGCCAGCAGGCGGGGACAGGGGGCCATTGGGACTGAAGCTTTCTTT. It is translated as CASRRGQGAIGTEAFF.

This rearrangement joins TRBV30 to TRBJ2-7, with 11 bases identical to TRBD1. V shed 7 bases and J 4 bases; nucleotides not matched to a gene: 9. Germline lookup yields CDR1 GTSNPN and CDR2 SVGIG (reference sequence). The CDR3 runs to 14 residues. The CDR3 DNA reads as TGTGCCTCAATCCGGACAGGGGGCAAATACGAGCAGTACTTC. This sequence encodes CASIRTGGKYEQYF. The entire variable domain, with the rest obtained from reference TRBV30 and TRBJ2-7, is as follows: SQTIHQWPATLVQPVGSPLSLECTVEGTSNPNLYWYRQAAGRGLQLLFYSVGIGQISSEVPQNLSASRPQDRQFILSSKKLLLSDSGFYLCASIRTGGKYEQYFGPGTRLTVT.

The V and J genes are TRBV5-7 and TRBJ2-7; maybe TRBD2 (5 bases). TRBV5-7 is an ORF for which the function is uncertain. The CDR3 sequence is 17 residues long. The germline V and J ends were trimmed by 0 bases and 0 bases, with 16 bases remaining between them. The CDR3 sequence is CASSLARQEVPSYEQYF. The CDR3 bases are TGTGCCAGCAGCTTGGCACGTCAGGAGGTTCCCTCCTACGAGCAGTACTTC.

V is TRBV5-1 and J is TRBJ2-2, with TRBD1 as a possible D gene (5 bases). The CDR3 loop spans 13 amino acids. V was pared by 4 bases and J by 3 bases, with 7 bases between. Germline loops: CDR1 SGHRS, CDR2 YFSETQ. The CDR3 bases are TGCGCCAGCAGCCTGACAGACACCGGGGAGCTGTTTTTT. Translated, it gives CASSLTDTGELFF.

The chain couples TRBV30 to TRBJ1-2; a possible D gene is TRBD1 (5 bases). Germline assignment: CDR1 GTSNPN and CDR2 SVGIG (reference sequence). There are 14 residues in the CDR3. Trimming took off 5 bases at V and 7 bases at J, with 20 bases between the two ends. Here the CDR3 reads CAWSRGERGGGYTF. Here the CDR3 DNA reads TGTGCCTGGTCCCGCGGGGAGAGGGGCGGTGGCTACACCTTC. The variable domain in full, with the rest retrieved from reference TRBV30 and TRBJ1-2, is SQTIHQWPATLVQPVGSPLSLECTVEGTSNPNLYWYRQAAGRGLQLLFYSVGIGQISSEVPQNLSASRPQDRQFILSSKKLLLSDSGFYLCAWSRGERGGGYTFGSGTRLTVV.

The rearrangement uses TRBV18 and TRBJ2-2; 9 nucleotides agree with TRBD2. The length of the CDR3 is 18 residues. Looked up from germline, CDR1 is KGHSH and CDR2 is LQKENI. Germline trimming cut 3 bases from V and 5 bases from J; bases unmatched to any gene: 13. The CDR3 nucleotides read TGTGCCAGCTCACCTCTCCTTAGCGGGAGAACGGTTACCGGGGAGCTGTTTTTT. It yields the protein CASSPLLSGRTVTGELFF.

V is TRBV28 and J is TRBJ1-2, with D perhaps TRBD1 (6 bases). Trimming cost V 5 bases and J 6 bases, with 19 bases left between them. The germline V gene has CDR1 MDHEN and CDR2 SYDVKM. The CDR3 is 15 amino acids. This CDR3 is CASSPPGEGVDGYTF. The CDR3, as DNA: TGTGCCAGCAGTCCCCCAGGGGAGGGAGTGGATGGCTACACCTTC.

This sequence joins TRBV7-2 and TRBJ2-5; D is undetermined. The germline V and J ends were trimmed by 5 bases and 4 bases, with 11 bases remaining between them. This CDR3 is built from 13 residues. The germline V gene encodes CDR1 SGHTA and CDR2 FQGNSA. This CDR3 reads CASSRARVETQYF. CDR3 nucleotides: TGTGCCAGCAGCCGGGCCCGAGTAGAGACCCAGTACTTC.